This entry describes one T cell receptor beta chain. The antigen is undetermined. This entry belongs to a study of cytomegalovirus exposure and HLA in healthy donors. In the study overall: Earlier results showed approximately 120 million unique TCR beta sequences derived from roughly 190 million T cells.

The V end lost 8 bases, the J end lost 0 bases, and 8 bases lay between the germline ends. The germline CDR1 and CDR2 sequences are MNHEY and SVGAGI. The CDR3 spans 13 residues. Researchers ran the PCR with 60 Vbeta and 13 Jbeta primers. TCRdb keeps only in-frame clones here, not all; method: immunoSEQ multiplex PCR. This repertoire includes about 40,000 clones. Overall study results and limits: The dataset shows that most TCR sequences were rare, while some public TCRs occurred in many donors. CMV serostatus was the only immune exposure information that was available.

The TCR was taken from a human donor in good health. Input material: PBMCs. The chain couples TRBV6-5 to TRBJ2-1; perhaps TRBD1 as D (5 bases). The DNA of the CDR3 is TGTGCCAGCGGGGCATTCTCCTACAATGAGCAGTTCTTC. This translates into CASGAFSYNEQFF.